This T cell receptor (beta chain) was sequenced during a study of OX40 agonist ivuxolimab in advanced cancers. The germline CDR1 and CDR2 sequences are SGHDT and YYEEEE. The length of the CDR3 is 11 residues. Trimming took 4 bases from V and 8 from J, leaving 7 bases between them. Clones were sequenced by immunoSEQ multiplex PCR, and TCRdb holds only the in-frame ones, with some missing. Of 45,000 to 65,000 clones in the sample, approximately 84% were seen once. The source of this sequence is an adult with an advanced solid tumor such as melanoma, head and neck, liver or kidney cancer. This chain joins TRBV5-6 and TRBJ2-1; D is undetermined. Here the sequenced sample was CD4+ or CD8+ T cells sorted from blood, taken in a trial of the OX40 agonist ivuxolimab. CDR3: CASSRGDEQFF. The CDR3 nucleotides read TGTGCCAGCAGCCGAGGTGATGAGCAGTTCTTC.